This T cell receptor beta chain derives from a study of T cell repertoires in cytomegalovirus infection. The overall study: In public TCR beta signatures, there were indications of both CMV infection and matching HLA type. Findings of the study overall: Carriage of CMV together with the relevant HLA was identifiable through cumulative public TCR beta family frequency.

TCRdb re-called the reads through MiXCR, storing one row per CDR3 protein. Of approximately 350,000 distinct CDR3 sequences listed, about 32% were seen once; the top ten hold approximately 12%. The CDR3 covers 12 residues. Looked up from germline, CDR1 is DFQATT and CDR2 is SNEGSKA (reference sequence). V was cut by 5 bases and J by 5 bases, with 9 bases left in between. This clonotype was counted only a few times. Its target is unknown. The sequenced sample was cultured PBMCs, obtained from culture after CMV antigen stimulation. The sequence was obtained from a human donor in good health (CMV status not recorded). Some clones in this sample may be carry-over from other donors' samples. The chain carries TRBV20-1 and TRBJ2-2; no clear D. DNA of the CDR3: TGCAGTGCTGCTACCGAGACCGGGGAGCTGTTTTTT. This encodes CSAATETGELFF.